This T cell receptor beta chain was sequenced in a study of vaccination and CD4 T cells after COVID-19. Across the study: Sampling after COVID took place at a median of 101 days (range 35 to 161) following diagnosis. Overlapping spike peptides from SARS-CoV-2, HCoV-NL63, HCoV-OC43 and HCoV-229E served to stimulate the cells.

Trimming took 3 bases from V and 5 from J; bases not matched to a gene: 10. This CDR3 is 15 amino acids long. Germline-derived CDR1 and CDR2 are LNHDA and SQIVND (reference sequence). Treatment here: roughly 10-day PBMC culture with coronavirus spike peptide pools or control peptides (ViraFEST assay). Cultures used more than 1.5 million PBMCs per well, 10 IU/ml IL-2 and approximately 9 ug/ml peptides. It was on days 3 and 7 that half the medium was replaced with fresh IL-2 medium. Scientists ran DNA taken from cultured CD4+ T cells through the Oncomine TCR Beta short-read assay for sequencing. TCRdb called the PCR reads again in MiXCR, with one record for every CDR3 protein. The sample includes some 18,000 distinct CDR3 sequences, 50% to 65% seen only once; the top ten take approximately 6.3%. This clonotype was seen more than once but under ten times. As yet, its antigen is unknown.

The sequence came from a human donor who had recovered from COVID-19. The sequencing used CD4+ T cells from blood, cultured in vitro, collected before SARS-CoV-2 vaccination. The V call is TRBV19, the J call TRBJ2-7; 7 positions agree with TRBD2. The CDR3 nucleotides read TGTGCCAGTAGTATGGCGGGAGAGGCTTATGACGAGCAGTACTTC. Its translation is CASSMAGEAYDEQYF.